The 4 T cell receptor beta chains given below trace back to one sample, sequenced in a study of cytomegalovirus exposure and HLA in healthy donors. PCR involved 60 Vbeta and 13 Jbeta primers. The assay was immunoSEQ multiplex PCR, and TCRdb's table has in-frame clones only and misses some. The sample records about 140,000 clones, under 10% being singletons. Sequencing was performed on PBMCs. These receptors came from a woman in her forties in good health and CMV-seropositive.

This sequence joins TRBV5-6 and TRBJ1-2; possibly TRBD1 for D (5 bases). CDR3 length equals 15 residues. V was trimmed by 0 bases and J by 9 bases, leaving 18 bases between them. The germline gives CDR1 SGHDT, CDR2 YYEEEE. CDR3 in DNA: TGTGCCAGCAGCTTGGAGGGTCGGGACTTGGGCCGCTACACCTTC. Protein: CASSLEGRDLGRYTF.

The rearrangement uses TRBV18 and TRBJ1-1, with D tentatively TRBD1 (6 bases). Between the trimmed V and J ends, which lost 6 bases and 0 bases, there was a span of 11 bases. CDR1 is KGHSH and CDR2 is LQKENI in the germline V gene. The CDR3 runs 14 residues. Written as DNA, the CDR3 is TGTGCCAGCTCGGGGGGGCGCGTGAACACTGAAGCTTTCTTT. This gives the protein CASSGGRVNTEAFF.

V usage is TRBV7-9 and J usage is TRBJ2-1, with TRBD1 matching over 10 bases. Looked up from germline, CDR1 is SEHNR and CDR2 is FQNEAQ (reference sequence). The CDR3 is made up of 14 amino acids. J gave up 8 bases and V 4 bases, and 5 bases lay outside the gene matches. CDR3 region: CASSSTGTGDEQFF. CDR3 bases: TGTGCCAGCAGCTCAACCGGGACAGGGGATGAGCAGTTCTTC.

Only a few counts were recorded for this clone. This chain uses TRBV27 with TRBJ1-6; the D gene is possibly TRBD1 (6 bases). Germline CDR1 and CDR2: MNHEY and SMNVEV (reference sequence). V was trimmed by 0 bases and J by 0 bases, leaving 12 bases between them. The CDR3 spans 18 residues. CDR3 sequence: CASSLSRGPSSYNSPLHF. The CDR3 DNA reads TGTGCCAGCAGTTTATCGCGGGGGCCGAGCTCCTATAATTCACCCCTCCACTTT.